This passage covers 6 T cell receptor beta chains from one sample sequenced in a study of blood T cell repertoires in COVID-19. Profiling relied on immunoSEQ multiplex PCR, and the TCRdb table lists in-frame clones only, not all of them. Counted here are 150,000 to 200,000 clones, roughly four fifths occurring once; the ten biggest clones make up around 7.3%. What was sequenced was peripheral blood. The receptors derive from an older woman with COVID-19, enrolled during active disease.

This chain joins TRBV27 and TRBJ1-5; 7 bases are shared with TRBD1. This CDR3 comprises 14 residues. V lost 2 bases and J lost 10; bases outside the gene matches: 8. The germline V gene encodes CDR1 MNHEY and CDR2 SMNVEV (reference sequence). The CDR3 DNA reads TGTGCCAGCAGTTTAAAAGGGGGCGATCTTCCCCAGCATTTT. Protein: CASSLKGGDLPQHF.

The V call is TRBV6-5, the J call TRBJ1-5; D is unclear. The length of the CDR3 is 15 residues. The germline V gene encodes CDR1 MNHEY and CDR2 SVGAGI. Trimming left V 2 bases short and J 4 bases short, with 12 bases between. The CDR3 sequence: CASSYDAAGNQPQHF. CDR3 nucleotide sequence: TGTGCCAGCAGTTACGACGCGGCGGGAAATCAGCCCCAGCATTTT.

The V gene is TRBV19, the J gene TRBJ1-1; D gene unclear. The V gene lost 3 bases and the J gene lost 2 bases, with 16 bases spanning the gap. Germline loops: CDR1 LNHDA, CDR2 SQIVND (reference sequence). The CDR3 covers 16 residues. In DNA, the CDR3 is TGTGCCAGTAGTATGTGGCCCGCCGCGGGAAACACTGAAGCTTTCTTT. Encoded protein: CASSMWPAAGNTEAFF.

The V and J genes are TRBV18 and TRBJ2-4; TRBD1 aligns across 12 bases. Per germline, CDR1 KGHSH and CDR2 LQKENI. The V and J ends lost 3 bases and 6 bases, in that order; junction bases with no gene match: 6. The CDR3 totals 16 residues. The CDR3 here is CASSPSRDRGLNIQYF. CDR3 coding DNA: TGTGCCAGCTCACCCTCCCGGGACAGGGGGCTAAACATTCAGTACTTC. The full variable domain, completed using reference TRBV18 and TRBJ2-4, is NAGVMQNPRHLVRRRGQEARLRCSPMKGHSHVYWYRQLPEEGLKFMVYLQKENIIDESGMPKERFSAEFPKEGPSILRIQQVVRGDSAAYFCASSPSRDRGLNIQYFGAGTRLSVL.

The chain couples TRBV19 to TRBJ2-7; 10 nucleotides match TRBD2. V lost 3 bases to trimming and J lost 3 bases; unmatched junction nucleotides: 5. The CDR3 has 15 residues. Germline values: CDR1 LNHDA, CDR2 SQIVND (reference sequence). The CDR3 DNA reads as TGTGCCAGTAGTATCCGGCTAGCGGGAGACTACGAGCAGTACTTC. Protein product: CASSIRLAGDYEQYF.

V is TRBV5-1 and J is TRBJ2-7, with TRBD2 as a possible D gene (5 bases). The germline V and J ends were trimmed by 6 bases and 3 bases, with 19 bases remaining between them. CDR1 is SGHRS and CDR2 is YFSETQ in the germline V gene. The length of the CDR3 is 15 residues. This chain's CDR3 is CASKLAPRGIYEQYF. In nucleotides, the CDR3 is TGCGCCAGCAAGCTAGCCCCTCGCGGCATCTACGAGCAGTACTTC.